This T cell receptor beta chain was obtained from a study of T cells in Graves' hyperthyroidism and ophthalmopathy. Details on this clonotype: The antigen is not known.

TCR beta CDR3 regions were amplified from RNA transcripts. The TCR CDR3 first-round RT-PCR relied on the HTBI primer set. Each CDR3 protein gets one entry after TCRdb re-called the multiplex PCR reads with MiXCR. The sample carries around 340,000 distinct CDR3 sequences, around 18% recorded once. Study results and limitations: Within blood appeared most thyroid clonotypes that had expanded above 0.001.

The authors obtained PBMCs from more than 8 ml of fresh peripheral blood. Germline V gene sequence: CDR1 GTSNPN, CDR2 SVGIG (reference sequence). V was clipped by 3 bases and J by 5 bases; unmatched bases: 6. This CDR3 has 13 residues. Input material: blood. The chain links TRBV30 to TRBJ2-5; TRBD1 agrees at 7 bases. This sequence originates from a woman between 35 and 50 years old with Graves' ophthalmopathy. The CDR3: CAWSRQGAETQYF. CDR3 sequence (DNA): TGTGCCTGGAGCCGACAGGGAGCGGAGACCCAGTACTTC.